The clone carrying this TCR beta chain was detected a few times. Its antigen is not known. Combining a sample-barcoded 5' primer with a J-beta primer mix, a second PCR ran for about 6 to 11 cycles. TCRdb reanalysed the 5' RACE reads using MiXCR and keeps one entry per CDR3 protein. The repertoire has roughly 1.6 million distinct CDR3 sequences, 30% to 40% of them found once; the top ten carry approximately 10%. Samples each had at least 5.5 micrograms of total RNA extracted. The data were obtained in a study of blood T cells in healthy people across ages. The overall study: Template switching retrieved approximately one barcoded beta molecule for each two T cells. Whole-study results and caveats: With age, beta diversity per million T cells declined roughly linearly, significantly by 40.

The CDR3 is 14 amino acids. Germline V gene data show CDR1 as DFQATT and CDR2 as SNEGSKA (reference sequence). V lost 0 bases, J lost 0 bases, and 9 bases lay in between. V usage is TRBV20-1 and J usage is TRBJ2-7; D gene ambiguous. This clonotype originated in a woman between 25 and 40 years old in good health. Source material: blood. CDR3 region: CSARDRANSYEQYF. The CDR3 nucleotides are TGCAGTGCTAGAGACAGAGCGAACTCCTACGAGCAGTACTTC.